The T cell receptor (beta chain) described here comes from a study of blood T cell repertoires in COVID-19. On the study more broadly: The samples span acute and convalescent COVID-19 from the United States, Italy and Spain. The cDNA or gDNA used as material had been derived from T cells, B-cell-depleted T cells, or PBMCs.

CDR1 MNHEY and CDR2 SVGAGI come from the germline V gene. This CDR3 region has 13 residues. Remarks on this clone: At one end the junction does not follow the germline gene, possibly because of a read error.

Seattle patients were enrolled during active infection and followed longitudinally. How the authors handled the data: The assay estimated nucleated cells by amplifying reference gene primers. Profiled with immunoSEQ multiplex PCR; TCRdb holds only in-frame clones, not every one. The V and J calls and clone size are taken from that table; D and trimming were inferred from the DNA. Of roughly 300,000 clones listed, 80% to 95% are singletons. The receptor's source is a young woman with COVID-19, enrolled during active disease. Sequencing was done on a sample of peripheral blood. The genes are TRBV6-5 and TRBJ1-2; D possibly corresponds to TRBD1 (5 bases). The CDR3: CASSYLRGYGYTF. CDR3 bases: TGTGCCAGCAGCTACTTAAGGGGCTATGGCTACACCTTC.